The 10 T cell receptor beta chains below were found in one sample sequenced in a study of cytomegalovirus exposure and HLA in healthy donors. Primers: 60 Vbeta forward and 13 Jbeta reverse. The repertoire was sequenced with immunoSEQ multiplex PCR; TCRdb's copy has only in-frame clones and lacks some. The top ten clones hold over 2% of a sample with approximately 150,000 clones, approximately 85% of them seen once. The sample taken for sequencing was PBMCs. Receptors originate from a man aged 25-40 years in good health and CMV-seropositive.

CDR3 residues: CASSPLGPLGEQFF. The CDR3 DNA sequence: TGTGCCAGCTCACCACTGGGCCCGTTGGGTGAGCAGTTCTTC. The chain links TRBV18 to TRBJ2-1, with D unclear. The germline V gene has CDR1 KGHSH and CDR2 LQKENI. The CDR3 covers 14 residues. V lost 1 base and J lost 9, with 13 bases in between.

The V and J genes are TRBV12-5 and TRBJ2-5, with 14 bases identical to TRBD2. CDR3 length equals 17 residues. CDR1 and CDR2 (germline): LGHNT, FRNRAP. J lost 5 bases, V lost 3 bases, and 8 bases had no gene match. This CDR3 is CASGLGHRTSGRETQYF. The CDR3 coding sequence is TGTGCTAGTGGTTTAGGGCATCGGACTAGCGGGAGGGAGACCCAGTACTTC.

For this clone: Other DNA sequences within the sample encode an identical CDR3. The rearrangement joins TRBV19 to TRBJ1-5, with a tentative D call TRBD1 (6 bases). Deletions cut 3 bases from V and 4 bases from J, with 10 bases between. This CDR3 is built from 14 residues. Germline V lookup: CDR1 LNHDA, CDR2 SQIVND (reference sequence). CDR3 protein: CASSIRDNNQPQHF. CDR3 nucleotide sequence: TGTGCCAGTAGTATTAGGGACAATAATCAGCCCCAGCATTTT.

This chain links TRBV9 with TRBJ2-7, with D possibly TRBD2 on 5 matching bases. This CDR3 is built from 14 residues. In germline, CDR1 is SGDLS, CDR2 YYNGEE. The ends were cut back, 0 bases at V and 3 bases at J, with 10 bases in the middle. The CDR3 region has the DNA TGTGCCAGCAGCGTAGGAGGTGGACTCTACGAGCAGTACTTC. Translation gives CASSVGGGLYEQYF.

This clone was detected only once. This chain joins TRBV6-1 and TRBJ2-1, with 12 bases lining up with TRBD2. This CDR3 has 12 amino acids. From germline, CDR1 is MNHNS and CDR2 SASEGT. With V trimmed by 8 bases and J by 9 bases, 2 bases remained unmatched. The CDR3 protein is CASPGLAGEQFF. DNA of the CDR3: TGTGCCAGCCCGGGACTAGCGGGTGAGCAGTTCTTC.

The chain links TRBV5-4 to TRBJ1-2, with D uncertain. Germline V lookup: CDR1 SGHNT, CDR2 YYREEE (reference sequence). The CDR3 spans 14 residues. V lost 3 bases, J lost 6 bases, and 15 bases lay in between. The CDR3 DNA reads as TGTGCCAGCAGCTCCGAGTCAGGCTGGGATGGCTACACCTTC. Translating gives CASSSESGWDGYTF.

The rearrangement uses TRBV15 and TRBJ2-3; D not certain. Deletions cut 4 bases from V and 3 bases from J, with 11 bases between. The CDR3 spans 14 residues. Germline CDR1 and CDR2: LNHNV and YYDKDF (reference sequence). The CDR3 bases are TGTGCCACCAGCACCGTTGTGGAGACAGATACGCAGTATTTT. This sequence encodes CATSTVVETDTQYF.

The rearrangement links TRBV5-1 to TRBJ2-4; TRBD1 or TRBD2 may be the D gene (7 bases each). Germline V gene data show CDR1 as SGHRS and CDR2 as YFSETQ. Trimming pared 4 bases from V and 5 bases from J, leaving 13 bases between. The CDR3 is 14 amino acids. CDR3 DNA: TGCGCCAGCAGCGTGGGAGGGGGCGAAAACATTCAGTACTTC. The encoded protein is CASSVGGGENIQYF.

The V call is TRBV11-3, the J call TRBJ2-7, with TRBD2 matching 7 bases. CDR3 length: 14 amino acids. Losses at the gene ends were 1 base for V and 5 bases for J; bases not matched to a gene: 5. Germline V CDR1 and CDR2: SGHNT, YENEEA. DNA of the CDR3: TGTGCCAGCAGCTTAGGCGGGAGTCTCGACGAGCAGTACGTC. Protein: CASSLGGSLDEQYV.

The chain couples TRBV15 to TRBJ2-3, with 7 bases identical to TRBD2. The CDR3 length is 15 residues. Per germline, CDR1 LNHNV and CDR2 YYDKDF (reference sequence). After removal of 0 bases from V and 5 bases from J, the junction contained 5 bases not matched to a gene. The CDR3 nucleotides read TGTGCCACCAGCAGAGATTGGGCTAGCGGAGATACGCAGTATTTT. It translates to CATSRDWASGDTQYF.